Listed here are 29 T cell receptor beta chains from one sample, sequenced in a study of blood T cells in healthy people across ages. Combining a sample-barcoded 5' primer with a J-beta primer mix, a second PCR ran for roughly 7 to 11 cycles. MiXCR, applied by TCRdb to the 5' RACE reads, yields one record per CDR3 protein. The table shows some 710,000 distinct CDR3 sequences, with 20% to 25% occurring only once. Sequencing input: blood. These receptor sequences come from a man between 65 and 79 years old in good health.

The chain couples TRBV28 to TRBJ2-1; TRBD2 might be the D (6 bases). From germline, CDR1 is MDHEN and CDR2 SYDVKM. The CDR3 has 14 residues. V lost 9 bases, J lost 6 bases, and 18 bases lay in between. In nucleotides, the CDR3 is TGTGCCAGTATCCCTGGTGGGGGAGGCAATGAGCAGTTCTTC. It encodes CASIPGGGGNEQFF.

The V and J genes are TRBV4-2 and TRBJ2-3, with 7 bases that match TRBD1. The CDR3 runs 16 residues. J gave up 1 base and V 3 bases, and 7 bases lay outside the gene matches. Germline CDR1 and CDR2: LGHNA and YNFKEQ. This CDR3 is CASSQPGTARTDTQYF. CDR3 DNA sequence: TGTGCCAGCAGCCAGCCCGGGACAGCCCGCACAGATACGCAGTATTTT.

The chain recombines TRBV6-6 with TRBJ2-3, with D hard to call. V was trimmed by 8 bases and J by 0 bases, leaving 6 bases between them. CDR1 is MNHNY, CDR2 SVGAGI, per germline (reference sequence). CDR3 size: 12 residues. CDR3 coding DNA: TGTGCCAGCCAATCTAGCACAGATACGCAGTATTTT. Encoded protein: CASQSSTDTQYF.

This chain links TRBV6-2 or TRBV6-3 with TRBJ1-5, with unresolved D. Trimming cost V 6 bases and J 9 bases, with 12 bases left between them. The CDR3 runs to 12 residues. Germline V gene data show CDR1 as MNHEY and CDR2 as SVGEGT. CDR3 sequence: CASRPQWGPQHF. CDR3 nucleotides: TGTGCCAGCAGACCACAGTGGGGGCCCCAGCATTTT.

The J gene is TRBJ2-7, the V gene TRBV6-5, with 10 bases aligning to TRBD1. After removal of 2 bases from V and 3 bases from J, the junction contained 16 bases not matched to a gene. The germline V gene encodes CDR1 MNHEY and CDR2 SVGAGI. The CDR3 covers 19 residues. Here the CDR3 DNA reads TGTGCCAGCAGTTACCCGGACGGGACAGGGGAATTAGTAGGCTACGAGCAGTACGTC. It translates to CASSYPDGTGELVGYEQYV.

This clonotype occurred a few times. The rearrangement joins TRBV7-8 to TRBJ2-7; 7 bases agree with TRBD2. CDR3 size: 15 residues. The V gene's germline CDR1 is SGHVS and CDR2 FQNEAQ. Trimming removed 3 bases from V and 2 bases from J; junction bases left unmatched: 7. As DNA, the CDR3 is TGTGCCAGCAGCTTGAACCGCGGGACTACCTACGAGCAGTACGTC. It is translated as CASSLNRGTTYEQYV.

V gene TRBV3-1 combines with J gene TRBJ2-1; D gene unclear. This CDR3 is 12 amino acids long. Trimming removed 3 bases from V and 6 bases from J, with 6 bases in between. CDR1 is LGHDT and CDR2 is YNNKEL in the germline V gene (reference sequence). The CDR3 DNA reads TGTGCCAGCAGCCACCGCGCCAATGAGCAGTTCTTC. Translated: CASSHRANEQFF.

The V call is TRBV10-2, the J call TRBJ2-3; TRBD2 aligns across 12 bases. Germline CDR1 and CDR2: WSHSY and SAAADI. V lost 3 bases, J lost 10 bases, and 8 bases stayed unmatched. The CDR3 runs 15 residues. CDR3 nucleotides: TGCGCCAGCAGTGATAGACTAGCGGGGGAAAAGGCGCAGTATTTT. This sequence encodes CASSDRLAGEKAQYF.

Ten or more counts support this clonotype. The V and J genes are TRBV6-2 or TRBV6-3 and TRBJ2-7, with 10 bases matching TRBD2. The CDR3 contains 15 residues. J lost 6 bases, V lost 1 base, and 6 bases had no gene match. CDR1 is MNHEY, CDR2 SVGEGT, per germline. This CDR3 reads CASSYLTSGLSEQYV. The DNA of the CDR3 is TGTGCCAGCAGTTACTTGACTAGCGGGCTTAGCGAGCAGTACGTC.

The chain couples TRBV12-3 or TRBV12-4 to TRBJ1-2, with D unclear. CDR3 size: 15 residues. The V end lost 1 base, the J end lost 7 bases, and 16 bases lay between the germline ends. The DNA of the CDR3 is TGTGCCAGCAGTTTAGTACGCAGGAGGGTGTCTGGCTACACCTTC. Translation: CASSLVRRRVSGYTF.

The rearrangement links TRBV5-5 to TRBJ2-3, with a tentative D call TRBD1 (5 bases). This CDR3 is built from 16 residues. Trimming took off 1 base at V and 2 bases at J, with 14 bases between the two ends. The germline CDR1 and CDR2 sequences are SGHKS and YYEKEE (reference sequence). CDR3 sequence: CASSLQVGLDTDTQYF. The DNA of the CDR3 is TGTGCCAGCAGCTTGCAGGTGGGGCTGGACACAGATACGCAGTATTTT.

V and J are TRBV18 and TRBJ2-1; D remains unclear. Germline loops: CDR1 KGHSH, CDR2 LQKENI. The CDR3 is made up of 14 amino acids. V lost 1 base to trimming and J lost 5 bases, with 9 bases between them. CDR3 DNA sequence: TGTGCCAGCTCACCACAGCGCCAGAACAATGAGCAGTTCTTC. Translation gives CASSPQRQNNEQFF. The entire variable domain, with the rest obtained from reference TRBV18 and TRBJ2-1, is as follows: NAGVMQNPRHLVRRRGQEARLRCSPMKGHSHVYWYRQLPEEGLKFMVYLQKENIIDESGMPKERFSAEFPKEGPSILRIQQVVRGDSAAYFCASSPQRQNNEQFFGPGTRLTVL.

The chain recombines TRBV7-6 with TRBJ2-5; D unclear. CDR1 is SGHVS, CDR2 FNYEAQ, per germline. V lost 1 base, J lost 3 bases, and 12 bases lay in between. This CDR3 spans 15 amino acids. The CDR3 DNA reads TGTGCCAGCAGCTTAGGTGCTAGTGGGGAAGAGACCCAGTACTTC. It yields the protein CASSLGASGEETQYF.

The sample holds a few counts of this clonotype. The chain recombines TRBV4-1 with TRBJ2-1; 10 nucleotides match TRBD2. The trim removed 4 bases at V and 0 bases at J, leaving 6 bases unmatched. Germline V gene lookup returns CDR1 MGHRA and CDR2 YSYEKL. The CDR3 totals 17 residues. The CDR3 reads CASSRSSGRNSYNEQFF. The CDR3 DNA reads TGCGCCAGCAGCCGGAGTAGCGGGAGGAACTCCTACAATGAGCAGTTCTTC.

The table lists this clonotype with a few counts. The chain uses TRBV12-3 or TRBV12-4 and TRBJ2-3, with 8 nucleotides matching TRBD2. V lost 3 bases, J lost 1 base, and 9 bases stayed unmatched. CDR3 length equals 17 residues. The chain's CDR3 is CASSFSGGLRGTDTQYF. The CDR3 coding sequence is TGTGCCAGCAGTTTCTCGGGGGGGCTGCGAGGCACAGATACGCAGTATTTT.

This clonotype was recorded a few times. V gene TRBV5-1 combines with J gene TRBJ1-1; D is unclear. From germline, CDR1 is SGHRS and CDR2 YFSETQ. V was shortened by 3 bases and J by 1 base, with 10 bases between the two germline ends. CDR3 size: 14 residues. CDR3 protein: CASSWREANTEAFF. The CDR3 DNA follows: TGCGCCAGCAGCTGGCGGGAAGCGAACACTGAAGCTTTCTTT.

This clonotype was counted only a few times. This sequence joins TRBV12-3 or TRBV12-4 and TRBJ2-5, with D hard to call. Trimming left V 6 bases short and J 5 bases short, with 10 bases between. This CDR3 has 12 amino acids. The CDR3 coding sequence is TGTGCCAGCAGGATCACCCCTGAGACCCAGTACTTC. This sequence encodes CASRITPETQYF.

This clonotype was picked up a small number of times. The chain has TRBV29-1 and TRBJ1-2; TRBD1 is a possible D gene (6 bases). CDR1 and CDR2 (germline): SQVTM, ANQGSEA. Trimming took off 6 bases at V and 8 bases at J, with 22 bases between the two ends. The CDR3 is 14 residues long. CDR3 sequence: CSVGTTTLAWGYTF. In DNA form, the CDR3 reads TGCAGCGTGGGGACAACCACTCTCGCGTGGGGCTACACCTTC. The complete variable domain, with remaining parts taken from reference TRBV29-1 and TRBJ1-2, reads SAVISQKPSRDICQRGTSLTIQCQVDSQVTMMFWYRQQPGQSLTLIATANQGSEATYESGFVIDKFPISRPNLTFSTLTVSNMSPEDSSIYLCSVGTTTLAWGYTFGSGTRLTVV.

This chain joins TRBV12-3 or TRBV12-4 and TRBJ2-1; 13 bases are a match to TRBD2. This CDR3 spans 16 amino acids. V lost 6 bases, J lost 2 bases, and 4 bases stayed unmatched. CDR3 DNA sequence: TGTGCCAGCAGGAGGACTAGCGGGGGCCCCTACAATGAGCAGTTCTTC. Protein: CASRRTSGGPYNEQFF.

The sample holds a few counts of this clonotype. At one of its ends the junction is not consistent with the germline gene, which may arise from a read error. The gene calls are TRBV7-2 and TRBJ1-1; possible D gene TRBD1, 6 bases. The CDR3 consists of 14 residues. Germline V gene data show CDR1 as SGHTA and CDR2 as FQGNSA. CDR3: CAGSLWKQGTEAFF. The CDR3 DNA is TGTGCCGGCAGCTTATGGAAACAGGGCACTGAAGCTTTCTTT.

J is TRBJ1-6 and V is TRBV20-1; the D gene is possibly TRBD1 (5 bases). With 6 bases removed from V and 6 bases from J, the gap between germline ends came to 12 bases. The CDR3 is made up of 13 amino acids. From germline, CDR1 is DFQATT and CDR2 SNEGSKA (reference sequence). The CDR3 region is CSARGPLNSPLHF. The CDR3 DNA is TGCAGTGCCCGGGGCCCCCTTAATTCACCCCTCCACTTT.

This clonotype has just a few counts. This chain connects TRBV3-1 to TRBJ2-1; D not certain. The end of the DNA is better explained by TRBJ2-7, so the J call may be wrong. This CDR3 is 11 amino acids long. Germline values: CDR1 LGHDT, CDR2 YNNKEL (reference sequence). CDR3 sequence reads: CASSIRNEQYF. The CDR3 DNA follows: TGTGCCAGCAGCATACGTAACGAGCAGTACTTC.

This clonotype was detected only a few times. Written as DNA, the CDR3 is TGTGCCAGCAGTTGGGGACTGTACTCCTACAATGAGCAGTTCTTC. It codes for CASSWGLYSYNEQFF. The rearrangement uses TRBV12-3 or TRBV12-4 and TRBJ2-1; maybe TRBD2 (6 bases). The length of the CDR3 is 15 residues. Trimming left V 4 bases short and J 0 bases short, with 10 bases between.

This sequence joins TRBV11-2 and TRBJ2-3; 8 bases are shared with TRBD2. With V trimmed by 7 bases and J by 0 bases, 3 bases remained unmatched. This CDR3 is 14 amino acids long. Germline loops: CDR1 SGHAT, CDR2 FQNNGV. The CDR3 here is CASTSSGSTDTQYF. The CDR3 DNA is TGTGCCAGCACCTCTAGCGGGAGCACAGATACGCAGTATTTT.

The CDR3 DNA follows: TGTGCCAGCAGCTTGGGGACTAGCGGAATCCAAGAGACCCAGTACTTC. Protein sequence: CASSLGTSGIQETQYF. The rearrangement uses TRBV7-3 and TRBJ2-5; the match to TRBD2 covers 11 bases. The germline V gene encodes CDR1 SGHTA and CDR2 FQGTGA. V lost 3 bases, J lost 1 base, and 4 bases stayed unmatched. There are 16 residues in the CDR3.

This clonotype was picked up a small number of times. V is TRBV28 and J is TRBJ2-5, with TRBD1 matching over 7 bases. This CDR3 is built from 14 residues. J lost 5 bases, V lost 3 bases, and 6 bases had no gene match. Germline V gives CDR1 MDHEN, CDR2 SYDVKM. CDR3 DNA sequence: TGTGCCAGCAGTTTGTGGACCAGGGGGGAGACCCAGTACTTC. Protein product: CASSLWTRGETQYF. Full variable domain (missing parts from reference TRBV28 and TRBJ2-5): DVKVTQSSRYLVKRTGEKVFLECVQDMDHENMFWYRQDPGLGLRLIYFSYDVKMKEKGDIPEGYSVSREKKERFSLILESASTNQTSMYLCASSLWTRGETQYFGPGTRLLVL.

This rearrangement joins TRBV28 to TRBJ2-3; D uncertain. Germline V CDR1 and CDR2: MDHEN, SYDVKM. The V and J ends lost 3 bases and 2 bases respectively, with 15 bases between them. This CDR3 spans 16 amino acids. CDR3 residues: CASSFRARINTDTQYF. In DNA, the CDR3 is TGTGCCAGCAGTTTTCGTGCCCGCATTAACACAGATACGCAGTATTTT.

CDR3 in amino acids: CASSQVAAYNEQFF. CDR3 in DNA: TGTGCCAGCAGCCAAGTGGCCGCTTACAATGAGCAGTTCTTC. This chain uses TRBV3-1 with TRBJ2-1; D not certain. Trimming pared 1 base from V and 4 bases from J, leaving 8 bases between. CDR3 length: 14 amino acids. The germline V gene has CDR1 LGHDT and CDR2 YNNKEL (reference sequence).

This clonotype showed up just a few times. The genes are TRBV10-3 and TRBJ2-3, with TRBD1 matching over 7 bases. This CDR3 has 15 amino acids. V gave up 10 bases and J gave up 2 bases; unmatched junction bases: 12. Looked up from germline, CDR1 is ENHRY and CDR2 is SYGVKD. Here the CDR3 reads CATFTGTDATDTQYF. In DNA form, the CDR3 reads TGTGCCACCTTCACCGGGACAGACGCCACAGATACGCAGTATTTT.